Listed here are 13 T cell receptor beta chains from one sample, sequenced in a study of shared clonotypes between healthy human individuals. TCRdb's copy holds only in-frame clones and misses some; the assay was immunoSEQ multiplex PCR. The repertoire includes over a million clones, 98% of them detected once, and around 0.45% sits in the top ten. Sequences were obtained from naive CD4+ T cells sorted from blood. Regarding subset: CD45RA+ positively selected. The source is a man aged 25-45 years in good health.

Of note for this clone: Additional DNA sequences in this sample encode the identical CDR3. The chain links TRBV5-1 to TRBJ1-2; 10 positions match TRBD1. Unmatched junction bases numbered 2, after V lost 2 bases and J lost 4 bases. The CDR3 spans 14 residues. Germline lookup yields CDR1 SGHRS and CDR2 YFSETQ. For the CDR3, the DNA is TGCGCCAGCAGCTTAGGGACAGGGGTCTATGGCTACACCTTC. This gives the protein CASSLGTGVYGYTF.

V usage is TRBV19 and J usage is TRBJ1-5, with a weak D call TRBD1 (5 bases). Trimming removed 7 bases from V and 4 bases from J, with 11 bases in between. The CDR3 is 13 residues long. Germline CDR1 reads LNHDA; CDR2 reads SQIVND (reference sequence). DNA for the CDR3: TGTGCCAGTACCCCTCGGGGGAATCAGCCCCAGCATTTT. This gives the protein CASTPRGNQPQHF.

A note on this clone: The identical CDR3 is also encoded by other nucleotide sequences in the sample. This chain joins TRBV28 and TRBJ2-1; D is unclear. The germline V gene has CDR1 MDHEN and CDR2 SYDVKM. Between the trimmed V and J ends, which lost 5 bases and 5 bases, there was a span of 7 bases. CDR3 length: 12 amino acids. In DNA, the CDR3 is TGTGCCAGCAGTCTTCTACACAATGAGCAGTTCTTC. Protein: CASSLLHNEQFF.

The chain combines TRBV27 with TRBJ2-3; D might be TRBD2 (5 bases). The CDR3 length is 15 residues. Per the germline V gene, CDR1 is MNHEY and CDR2 is SMNVEV (reference sequence). With 0 bases removed from V and 5 bases from J, the gap between germline ends came to 12 bases. The CDR3, as DNA: TGTGCCAGCAGTTTATCTAGCGTCGCTGGAGATACGCAGTATTTT. Encoded protein: CASSLSSVAGDTQYF.

V usage is TRBV4-2 and J usage is TRBJ2-5; TRBD2 might be the D (5 bases). CDR3 length equals 16 residues. Germline values: CDR1 LGHNA, CDR2 YNFKEQ. V lost 0 bases and J 2 bases, leaving 13 bases between the germline ends. The CDR3 is CASSQEAVGSQETQYF. DNA for the CDR3: TGTGCCAGCAGCCAAGAGGCCGTTGGGAGTCAAGAGACCCAGTACTTC.

This chain joins TRBV15 and TRBJ2-1; 7 bases match TRBD1. CDR3 length: 17 amino acids. Germline CDR1 reads LNHNV; CDR2 reads YYDKDF (reference sequence). V trimming: 3 bases; J trimming: 2 bases; junction bases outside the gene matches: 10. Here the CDR3 DNA reads TGTGCCACCAGCAGGCAGAGGGGGCAGGGACCCTACAATGAGCAGTTCTTC. Its protein product is CATSRQRGQGPYNEQFF.

The chain joins TRBV5-1 to TRBJ2-7; TRBD1 agrees at 11 bases. V lost 6 bases to trimming and J lost 4 bases; unmatched junction nucleotides: 6. Germline CDR1 is SGHRS and CDR2 is YFSETQ. The CDR3 runs 14 residues. The CDR3 loop reads CASTGQGAFYEQYF. CDR3 DNA sequence: TGCGCCAGCACAGGACAGGGGGCGTTTTACGAGCAGTACTTC.

In the case of this clone: The sample holds other DNA sequences that translate to the same CDR3. The gene calls are TRBV7-2 and TRBJ1-5; 9 bases match TRBD1. This CDR3 region has 14 residues. Germline values: CDR1 SGHTA, CDR2 FQGNSA. Trimming cost V 5 bases and J 7 bases; bases outside gene matches: 6. CDR3 sequence (DNA): TGTGCCAGCAGCGCCCGGACAGGGGACCAGCCCCAGCATTTT. It specifies CASSARTGDQPQHF.

The chain employs TRBV2 and TRBJ2-7, with 8 bases matching TRBD1. The CDR3 loop spans 15 amino acids. J gave up 0 bases and V 6 bases, and 7 bases lay outside the gene matches. CDR1 is SNHLY, CDR2 FYNNEI, per germline. The CDR3 DNA sequence: TGTGCCAGCAGAGAGGACAGGGACGGCTCCTACGAGCAGTACTTC. Its translation is CASREDRDGSYEQYF.

J is TRBJ2-5 and V is TRBV11-2, with 8 bases fitting TRBD1. The CDR3 loop spans 15 amino acids. CDR1 is SGHAT, CDR2 FQNNGV, per germline. V was pared by 4 bases and J by 5 bases, with 9 bases of the junction left unmatched. The CDR3 loop is CASSSGQGGLETQYF. CDR3 DNA: TGTGCCAGCAGCTCAGGACAGGGAGGTTTGGAGACCCAGTACTTC.

The chain recombines TRBV5-1 with TRBJ2-7; 12 bases fit TRBD2. V shed 0 bases and J 1 base; nucleotides not matched to a gene: 5. The CDR3 covers 17 residues. Germline values: CDR1 SGHRS, CDR2 YFSETQ. CDR3 loop: CASSLGLAGGPSYEQYF. The CDR3 DNA sequence: TGCGCCAGCAGCTTGGGGCTAGCGGGAGGGCCATCCTACGAGCAGTACTTC.

This chain links TRBV19 with TRBJ2-3; D ambiguous. The CDR3 is made up of 11 amino acids. Germline assignment: CDR1 LNHDA and CDR2 SQIVND (reference sequence). V was trimmed by 7 bases and J by 4 bases, leaving 6 bases between them. CDR3 region: CASTVADTQYF. CDR3 DNA sequence: TGTGCCAGTACGGTGGCAGATACGCAGTATTTT.

The rearrangement uses TRBV5-1 and TRBJ2-5; D is unclear. V lost 3 bases to trimming and J lost 2 bases, with 14 bases between them. The CDR3 consists of 15 residues. Germline V gene data show CDR1 as SGHRS and CDR2 as YFSETQ. The CDR3, as DNA: TGCGCCAGCAGCTCCTTTCTAGTGGGGCAAGAGACCCAGTACTTC. Translated: CASSSFLVGQETQYF.